The 10 T cell receptor beta chains reported below all come from one sample, sequenced in a study of CD8 T cells in Susac syndrome. Random hexamers primed reverse transcription of about 0.45 to 1 ug RNA. TCRdb processed the immunoSEQ multiplex PCR reads anew with MiXCR; each CDR3 protein has one entry. This table holds more than 90,000 distinct CDR3 sequences, 85% to 95% found once. Sequencing was done on a sample of CD4+ T cells from PBMCs. Receptors were obtained from a human donor with multiple sclerosis.

This clonotype has only one observation. The rearrangement uses TRBV20-1 and TRBJ2-6; no firm D call. CDR1 and CDR2 (germline): DFQATT, SNEGSKA (reference sequence). V lost 5 bases to trimming and J lost 5 bases, with 13 bases between them. The CDR3 is 14 amino acids. CDR3 coding DNA: TGCAGTGCTGTTAACCCATCCAGGGCCAACGTCCTGACTTTC. The encoded protein is CSAVNPSRANVLTF.

The rearrangement links TRBV5-1 to TRBJ2-7; D may match TRBD1 or TRBD2 (5 bases each). This CDR3 has 16 amino acids. In germline, CDR1 is SGHRS, CDR2 YFSETQ. V was clipped by 5 bases and J by 7 bases, with 25 bases between them. This chain's CDR3 is CASSEDASLRGGEQYF. The CDR3 coding sequence is TGCGCCAGCAGTGAAGATGCCTCTTTGAGGGGCGGGGAGCAGTACTTC.

The rearrangement links TRBV4-1 to TRBJ2-7; D is undetermined. The germline V gene encodes CDR1 MGHRA and CDR2 YSYEKL. With 2 bases removed from V and 0 bases from J, the gap between germline ends came to 17 bases. This CDR3 contains 17 residues. The CDR3 sequence is CASSQSISADLSYEQYF. For the CDR3, the DNA is TGCGCCAGCAGCCAAAGCATCTCAGCCGACCTCTCCTACGAGCAGTACTTC.

The V call is TRBV6-1, the J call TRBJ2-1; no definite D call. The CDR3 sequence is 14 residues long. V lost 3 bases and J 0 bases, leaving 6 bases between the germline ends. Per germline, CDR1 MNHNS and CDR2 SASEGT. CDR3: CASSEASSYNEQFF. Written as DNA, the CDR3 is TGTGCCAGCAGTGAGGCGAGCTCCTACAATGAGCAGTTCTTC.

The rearrangement links TRBV27 to TRBJ2-7; 12 nucleotides line up with TRBD1. Losses at the gene ends were 1 base for V and 5 bases for J; bases not matched to a gene: 3. From germline, CDR1 is MNHEY and CDR2 SMNVEV (reference sequence). The CDR3 has 15 amino acids. The CDR3 loop reads CASSLWGTGGDEQYF. Here the CDR3 DNA reads TGTGCCAGCAGTTTATGGGGGACAGGGGGCGACGAGCAGTACTTC.

This sequence joins TRBV5-1 and TRBJ2-6; the D is unclear. The germline V gene has CDR1 SGHRS and CDR2 YFSETQ. The CDR3 contains 14 residues. V lost 3 bases to trimming and J lost 6 bases, with 10 bases between them. The CDR3 loop reads CASSYYPEANVLTF. The CDR3 region has the DNA TGCGCCAGCAGCTACTACCCGGAGGCCAACGTCCTGACTTTC.

The V and J genes are TRBV2 and TRBJ2-3, with D uncertain. The CDR3 length is 11 residues. V lost 7 bases and J 6 bases, leaving 8 bases between the germline ends. Germline V gives CDR1 SNHLY, CDR2 FYNNEI. CDR3 region: CASKDSDTQYF. CDR3 coding DNA: TGTGCCAGCAAAGACTCCGATACGCAGTATTTT.

CDR3: CASRYTGGGRDTEAFF. The CDR3 nucleotides read TGTGCCAGCAGATACACAGGGGGCGGGAGGGACACTGAAGCTTTCTTT. V is TRBV27 and J is TRBJ1-1; 9 bases are shared with TRBD1. With 6 bases clipped from V and 3 bases from J, the junction kept 11 bases outside the gene matches. This CDR3 is built from 16 residues. Germline V gene sequence: CDR1 MNHEY, CDR2 SMNVEV (reference sequence).

The gene calls are TRBV3-1 and TRBJ2-1; a weak D match, TRBD1 (6 bases). This CDR3 has 13 residues. Trimming took off 5 bases at V and 4 bases at J, with 9 bases between the two ends. Germline lookup yields CDR1 LGHDT and CDR2 YNNKEL (reference sequence). Here the CDR3 DNA reads TGTGCCAGCAGCTTAGACAGGTACAATGAGCAGTTCTTC. Amino acids: CASSLDRYNEQFF.

The chain is built from TRBV5-1 and TRBJ2-3, with a tentative D call TRBD2 (7 bases). The CDR3 contains 15 residues. Germline CDR1 and CDR2: SGHRS and YFSETQ. Trimming shortened V by 4 bases and J by 4 bases, and 16 bases separated the two germline ends. Written as DNA, the CDR3 is TGCGCCAGCAGCCCGCGCCGGGGGGCCGCAGATACGCAGTATTTT. Amino acids: CASSPRRGAADTQYF.